This TCR beta chain was retrieved from a study of blood T cells in healthy people across ages. The use of a sample-barcoded 5' primer and a J-beta primer mix characterized a second PCR of about 7 to 12 cycles. TCRdb analysed the 5' RACE reads with MiXCR anew, one entry per CDR3 protein. The sample lists about 1.6 million distinct CDR3 sequences; roughly 32% were seen once. The sample was blood. This clonotype was sampled from a woman in her 30s in good health.

The CDR3 nucleotides are TGTGCCAGCAGCTTCGACACCGACTATGGCTACACCTTC. Amino acid sequence: CASSFDTDYGYTF. The rearrangement links TRBV7-8 to TRBJ1-2; D remains unclear. There are 13 residues in the CDR3. Trimming removed 3 bases at V and 3 bases at J, with 8 bases between. Per germline, CDR1 SGHVS and CDR2 FQNEAQ.